This TCR beta chain was identified during a study of blood T cell repertoires in COVID-19. Profiling relied on immunoSEQ multiplex PCR, and the TCRdb table lists in-frame clones only, not all of them. The repertoire includes 250,000 to 350,000 clones, about 91% of them detected once, and roughly an eighth sits in the top ten. This TCR was recovered from a woman aged 55-75 years with acute or convalescent COVID-19. The source material was peripheral blood.

The CDR3 spells CASSLMSDQPQHF. CDR3 in DNA: TGTGCCAGCAGTTTAATGAGTGATCAGCCCCAGCATTTT. The chain couples TRBV28 to TRBJ1-5, with D unclear. This CDR3 has 13 amino acids. Germline V CDR1 and CDR2: MDHEN, SYDVKM. The germline V and J ends were trimmed by 2 bases and 5 bases, with 7 bases remaining between them.